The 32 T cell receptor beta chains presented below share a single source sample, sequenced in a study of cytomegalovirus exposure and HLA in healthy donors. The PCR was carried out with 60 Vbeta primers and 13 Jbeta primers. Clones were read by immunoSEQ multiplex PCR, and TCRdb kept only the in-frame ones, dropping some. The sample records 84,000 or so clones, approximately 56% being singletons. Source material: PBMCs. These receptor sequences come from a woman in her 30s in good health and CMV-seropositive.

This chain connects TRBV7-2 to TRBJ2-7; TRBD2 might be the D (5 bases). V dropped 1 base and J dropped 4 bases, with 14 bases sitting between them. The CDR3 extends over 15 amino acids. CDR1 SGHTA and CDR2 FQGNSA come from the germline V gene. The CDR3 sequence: CASSLGGGPGYEQYF. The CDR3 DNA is TGTGCCAGCAGCTTAGGAGGAGGTCCGGGATACGAGCAGTACTTC.

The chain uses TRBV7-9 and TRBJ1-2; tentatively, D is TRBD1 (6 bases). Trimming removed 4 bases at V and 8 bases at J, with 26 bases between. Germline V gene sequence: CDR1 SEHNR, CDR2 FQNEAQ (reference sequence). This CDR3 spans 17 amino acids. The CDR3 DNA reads TGTGCCAGCAGCTCGGGTGGTTCGGGGGGGGGCTTGGGCGGCTACACCTTC. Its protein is CASSSGGSGGGLGGYTF.

In DNA form, the CDR3 reads TGTGCCAGCTCACCGCTGACTAGTCGCACAGATACGCAGTATTTT. Amino acids: CASSPLTSRTDTQYF. The chain employs TRBV18 and TRBJ2-3; TRBD2 is a possible D gene (6 bases). There are 15 residues in the CDR3. V was cut by 3 bases and J by 1 base, with 11 bases left in between. CDR1 KGHSH and CDR2 LQKENI come from the germline V gene.

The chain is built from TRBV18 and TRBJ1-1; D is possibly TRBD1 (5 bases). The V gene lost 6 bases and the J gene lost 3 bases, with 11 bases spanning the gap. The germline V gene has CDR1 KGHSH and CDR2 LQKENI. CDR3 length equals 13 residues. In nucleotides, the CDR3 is TGTGCCAGCTCCGAAAGACAGTACACTGAAGCTTTCTTT. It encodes CASSERQYTEAFF.

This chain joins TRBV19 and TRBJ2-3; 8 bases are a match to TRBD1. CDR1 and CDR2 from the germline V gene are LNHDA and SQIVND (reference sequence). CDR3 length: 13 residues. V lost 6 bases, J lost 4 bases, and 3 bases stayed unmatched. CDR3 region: CASSQGAPDTQYF. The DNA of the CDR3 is TGTGCCAGTAGCCAGGGGGCCCCAGATACGCAGTATTTT.

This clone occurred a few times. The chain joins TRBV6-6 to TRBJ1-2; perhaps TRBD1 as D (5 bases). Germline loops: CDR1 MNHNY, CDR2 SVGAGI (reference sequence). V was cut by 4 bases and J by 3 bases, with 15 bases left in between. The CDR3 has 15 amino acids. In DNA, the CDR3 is TGTGCCAGCAGTTCCACCACCGCACAGGACTATGGCTACACCTTC. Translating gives CASSSTTAQDYGYTF.

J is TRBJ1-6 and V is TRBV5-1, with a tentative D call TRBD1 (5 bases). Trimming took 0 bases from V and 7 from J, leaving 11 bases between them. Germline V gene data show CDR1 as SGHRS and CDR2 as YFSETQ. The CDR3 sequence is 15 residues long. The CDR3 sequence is CASSLGQSPNSPLHF. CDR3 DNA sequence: TGCGCCAGCAGCTTGGGACAGAGCCCGAATTCACCCCTCCACTTT. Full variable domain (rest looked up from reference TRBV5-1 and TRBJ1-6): KAGVTQTPRYLIKTRGQQVTLSCSPISGHRSVSWYQQTPGQGLQFLFEYFSETQRNKGNFPGRFSGRQFSNSRSEMNVSTLELGDSALYLCASSLGQSPNSPLHFGNGTRLTVT.

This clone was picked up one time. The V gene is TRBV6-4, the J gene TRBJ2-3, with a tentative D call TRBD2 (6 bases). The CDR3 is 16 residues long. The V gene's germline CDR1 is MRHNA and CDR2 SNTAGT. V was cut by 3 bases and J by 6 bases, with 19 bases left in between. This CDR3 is CASSDRGASAPDTQYF. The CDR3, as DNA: TGTGCCAGCAGTGATAGAGGGGCTAGCGCCCCCGATACGCAGTATTTT.

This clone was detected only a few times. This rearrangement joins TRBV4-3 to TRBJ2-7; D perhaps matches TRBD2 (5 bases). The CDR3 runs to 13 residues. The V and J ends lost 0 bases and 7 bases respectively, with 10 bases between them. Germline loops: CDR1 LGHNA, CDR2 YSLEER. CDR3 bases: TGCGCCAGCAGCCAAGATGCGGGCCGGGAGCAGTACTTC. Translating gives CASSQDAGREQYF.

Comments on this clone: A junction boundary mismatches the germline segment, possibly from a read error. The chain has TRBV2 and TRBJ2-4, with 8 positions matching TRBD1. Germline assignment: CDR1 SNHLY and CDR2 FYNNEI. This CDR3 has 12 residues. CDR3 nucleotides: TGTGCCAGCAGTGACCCAGGACAGGGTGAGCACTTC. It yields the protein CASSDPGQGEHF.

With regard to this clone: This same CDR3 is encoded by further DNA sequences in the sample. The CDR3 DNA follows: TGTGCCTGGAGTGGGCAGGGCCGTCAGCCCCAGCATTTT. Its protein is CAWSGQGRQPQHF. This rearrangement joins TRBV30 to TRBJ1-5; D might be TRBD1 (5 bases). Germline V CDR1 and CDR2: GTSNPN, SVGIG (reference sequence). V gave up 1 base and J gave up 6 bases, with 10 bases separating them. CDR3 length: 13 residues.

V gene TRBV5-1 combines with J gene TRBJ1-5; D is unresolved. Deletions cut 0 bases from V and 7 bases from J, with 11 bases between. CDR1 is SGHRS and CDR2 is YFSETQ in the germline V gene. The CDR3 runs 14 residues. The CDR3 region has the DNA TGCGCCAGCAGCTTGGGAGGGTTCGAGCAGCCCCAGCATTTT. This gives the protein CASSLGGFEQPQHF.

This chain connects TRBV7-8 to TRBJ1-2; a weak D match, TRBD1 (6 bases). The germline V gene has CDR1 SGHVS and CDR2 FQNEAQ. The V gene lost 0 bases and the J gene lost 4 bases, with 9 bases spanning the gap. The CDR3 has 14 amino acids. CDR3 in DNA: TGTGCCAGCAGCTTAGCGGGGGCAAGCTATGGCTACACCTTC. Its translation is CASSLAGASYGYTF.

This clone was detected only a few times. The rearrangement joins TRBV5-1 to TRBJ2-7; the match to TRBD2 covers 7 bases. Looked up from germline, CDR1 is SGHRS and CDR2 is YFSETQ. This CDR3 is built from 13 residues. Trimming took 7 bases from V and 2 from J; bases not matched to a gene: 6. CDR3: CASQRGAAYEQYF. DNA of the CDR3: TGCGCCAGCCAGCGGGGAGCCGCCTACGAGCAGTACTTC.

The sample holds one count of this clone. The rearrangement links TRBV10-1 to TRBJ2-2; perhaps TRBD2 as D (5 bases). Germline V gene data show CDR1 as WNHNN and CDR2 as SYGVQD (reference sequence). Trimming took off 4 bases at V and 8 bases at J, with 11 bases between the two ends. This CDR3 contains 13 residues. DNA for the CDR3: TGCGCCAGCAGTGTCGGGGAAAGGGGGGAGCTGTTTTTT. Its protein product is CASSVGERGELFF.

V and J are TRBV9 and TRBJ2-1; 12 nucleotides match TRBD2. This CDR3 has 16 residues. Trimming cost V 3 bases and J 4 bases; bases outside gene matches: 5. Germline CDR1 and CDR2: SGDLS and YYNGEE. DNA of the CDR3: TGTGCCAGCAGCGCGACTAGCGGGGGAGCTTACAATGAGCAGTTCTTC. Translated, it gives CASSATSGGAYNEQFF. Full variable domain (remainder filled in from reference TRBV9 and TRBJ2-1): DSGVTQTPKHLITATGQRVTLRCSPRSGDLSVYWYQQSLDQGLQFLIQYYNGEERAKGNILERFSAQQFPDLHSELNLSSLELGDSALYFCASSATSGGAYNEQFFGPGTRLTVL.

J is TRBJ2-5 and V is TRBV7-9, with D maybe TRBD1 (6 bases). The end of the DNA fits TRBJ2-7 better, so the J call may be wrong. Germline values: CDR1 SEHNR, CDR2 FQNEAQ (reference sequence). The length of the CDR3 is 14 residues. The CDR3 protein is CASSSGTSSYEQYF. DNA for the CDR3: TGTGCCAGCAGCTCCGGGACATCCTCCTACGAGCAGTACTTC.

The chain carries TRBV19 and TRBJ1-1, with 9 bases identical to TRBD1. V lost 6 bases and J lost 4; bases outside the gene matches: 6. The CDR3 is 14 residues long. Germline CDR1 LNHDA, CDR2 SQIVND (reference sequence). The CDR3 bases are TGTGCCAGTAGCTCACAGGGGGCAGGCACTGAAGCTTTCTTT. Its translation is CASSSQGAGTEAFF.

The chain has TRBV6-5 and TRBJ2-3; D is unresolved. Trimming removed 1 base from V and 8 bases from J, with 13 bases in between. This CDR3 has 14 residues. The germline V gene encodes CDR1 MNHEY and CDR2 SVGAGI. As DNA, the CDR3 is TGTGCCAGCAGTTACTTGTCCCCCGGCGGTACGCAGTATTTT. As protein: CASSYLSPGGTQYF.

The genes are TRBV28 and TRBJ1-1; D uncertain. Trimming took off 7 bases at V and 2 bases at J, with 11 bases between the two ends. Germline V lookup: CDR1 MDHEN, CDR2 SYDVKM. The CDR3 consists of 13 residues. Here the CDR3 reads CASTLAGNTEAFF. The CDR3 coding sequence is TGTGCCAGCACTCTTGCGGGAAACACTGAAGCTTTCTTT.

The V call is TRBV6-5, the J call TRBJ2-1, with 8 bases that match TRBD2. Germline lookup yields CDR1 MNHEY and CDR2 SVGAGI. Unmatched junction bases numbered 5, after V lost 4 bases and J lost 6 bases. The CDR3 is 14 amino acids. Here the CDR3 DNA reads TGTGCCAGCAGTTTGAGCGGGGGACGCAATGAGCAGTTCTTC. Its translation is CASSLSGGRNEQFF.

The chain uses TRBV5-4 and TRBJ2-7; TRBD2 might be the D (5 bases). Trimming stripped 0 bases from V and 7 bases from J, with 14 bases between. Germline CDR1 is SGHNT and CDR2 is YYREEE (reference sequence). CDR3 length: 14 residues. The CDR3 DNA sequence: TGTGCCAGCAGCTTGGGGGGATCTTCGGGGGAGCAGTACTTC. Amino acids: CASSLGGSSGEQYF.

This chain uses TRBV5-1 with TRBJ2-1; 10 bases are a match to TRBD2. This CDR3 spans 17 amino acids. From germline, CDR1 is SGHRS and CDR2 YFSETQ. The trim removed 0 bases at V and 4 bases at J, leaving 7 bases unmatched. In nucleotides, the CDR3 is TGCGCCAGCAGCTTGGTACTGACTAGCGGGCTATACAATGAGCAGTTCTTC. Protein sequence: CASSLVLTSGLYNEQFF.

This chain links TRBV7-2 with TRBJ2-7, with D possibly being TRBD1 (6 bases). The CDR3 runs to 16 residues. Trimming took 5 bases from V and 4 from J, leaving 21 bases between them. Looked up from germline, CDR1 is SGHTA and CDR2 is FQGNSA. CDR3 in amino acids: CASSGIDWGRRYEQYF. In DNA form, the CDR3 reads TGTGCCAGCAGCGGAATCGACTGGGGGCGGAGGTACGAGCAGTACTTC.

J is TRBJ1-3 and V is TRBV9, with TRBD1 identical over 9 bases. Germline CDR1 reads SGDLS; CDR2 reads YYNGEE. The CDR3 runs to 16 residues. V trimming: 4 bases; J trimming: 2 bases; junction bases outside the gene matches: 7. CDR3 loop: CASSPRTGVTGNTIYF. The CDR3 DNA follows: TGTGCCAGCAGCCCACGGACAGGGGTGACTGGAAACACCATATATTTT.

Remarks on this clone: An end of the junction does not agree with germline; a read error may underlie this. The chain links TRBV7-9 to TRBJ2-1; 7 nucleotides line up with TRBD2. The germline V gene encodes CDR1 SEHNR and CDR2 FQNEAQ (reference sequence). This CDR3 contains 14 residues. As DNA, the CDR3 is TGTTCCAGCAGCTTGGGGGGGGTTTACAATGAGCAGTTCTTC. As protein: CSSSLGGVYNEQFF.

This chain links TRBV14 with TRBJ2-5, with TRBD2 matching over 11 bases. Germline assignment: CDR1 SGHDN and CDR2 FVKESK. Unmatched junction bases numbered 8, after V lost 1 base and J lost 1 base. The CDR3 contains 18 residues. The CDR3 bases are TGTGCCAGCAGCCAAGGGAAAATAGCGGGGGGGCCCCAAGAGACCCAGTACTTC. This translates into CASSQGKIAGGPQETQYF.

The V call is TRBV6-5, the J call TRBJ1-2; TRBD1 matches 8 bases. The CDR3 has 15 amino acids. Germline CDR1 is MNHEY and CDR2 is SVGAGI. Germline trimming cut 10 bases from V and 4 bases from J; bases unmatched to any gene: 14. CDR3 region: CATFPQGAQGYGYTF. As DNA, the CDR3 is TGTGCCACCTTTCCCCAGGGGGCGCAGGGCTATGGCTACACCTTC.

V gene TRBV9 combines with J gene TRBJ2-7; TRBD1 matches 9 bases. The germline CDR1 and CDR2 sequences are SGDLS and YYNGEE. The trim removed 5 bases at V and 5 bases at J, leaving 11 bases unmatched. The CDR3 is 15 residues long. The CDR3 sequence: CASRGSGTGFHEQYF. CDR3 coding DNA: TGTGCCAGCAGGGGGTCCGGGACAGGGTTCCACGAGCAGTACTTC.

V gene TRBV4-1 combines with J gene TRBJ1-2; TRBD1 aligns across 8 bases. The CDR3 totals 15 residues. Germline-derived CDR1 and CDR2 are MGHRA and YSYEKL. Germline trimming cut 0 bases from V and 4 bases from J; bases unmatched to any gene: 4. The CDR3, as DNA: TGCGCCAGCAGCCAAGATGCCACAGGGGGCTATGGCTACACCTTC. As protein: CASSQDATGGYGYTF.

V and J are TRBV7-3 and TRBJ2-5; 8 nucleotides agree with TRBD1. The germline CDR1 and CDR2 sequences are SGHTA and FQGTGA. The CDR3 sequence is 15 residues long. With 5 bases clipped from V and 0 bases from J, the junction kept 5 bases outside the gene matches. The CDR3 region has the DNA TGTGCCAGCAGCCCAAGACAGGGGAACCAAGAGACCCAGTACTTC. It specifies CASSPRQGNQETQYF.

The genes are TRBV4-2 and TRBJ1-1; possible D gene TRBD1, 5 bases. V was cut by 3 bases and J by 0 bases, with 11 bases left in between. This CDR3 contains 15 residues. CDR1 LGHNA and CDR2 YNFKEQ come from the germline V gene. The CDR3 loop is CASSQIDSMNTEAFF. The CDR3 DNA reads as TGTGCCAGCAGCCAGATAGACAGCATGAACACTGAAGCTTTCTTT.